Listed below are T cell receptor beta chains from one sample, sequenced in a study of T cells in Graves' hyperthyroidism and ophthalmopathy. From the multiplex PCR reads, TCRdb called clonotypes with MiXCR, one entry per CDR3 protein. Of roughly 360,000 distinct CDR3 sequences in the sample, less than 15% were seen once. The sample consisted of blood. These receptor sequences come from a man aged 25 to 45 with Graves' hyperthyroidism that later progressed to Graves' ophthalmopathy. The CDR3 runs from the conserved cysteine through the conserved F or W. D genes are given only for firm matches. Clone size is given for some rows only: seen once, a few or many times, or a class if the clone is expanded.

abundance: few; v_gene: TRBV11-2; d_gene: TRBD1; j_gene: TRBJ2-7; CDR3aa: CASSPRDSPVSYEQYF; CDR3nt: TGTGCCAGCAGCCCCCGGGACAGCCCAGTTTCCTACGAGCAGTACTTC
abundance: NA; v_gene: TRBV7-2; d_gene: NA; j_gene: TRBJ1-4; CDR3aa: CASSTYREGYEKLFF; CDR3nt: TGTGCCAGCAGCACCTACAGGGAGGGGTATGAAAAACTGTTTTTT
abundance: many; v_gene: TRBV18; d_gene: NA; j_gene: TRBJ2-7; CDR3aa: CASSPLTESYEQYF; CDR3nt: TGTGCCAGCTCACCATTGACAGAATCCTACGAGCAGTACTTC
abundance: many; v_gene: TRBV7-9; d_gene: NA; j_gene: TRBJ2-5; CDR3aa: CASSSGRVQETQYF; CDR3nt: TGTGCCAGCAGCTCCGGGCGGGTTCAAGAGACCCAGTACTTC
abundance: few; v_gene: TRBV19; d_gene: TRBD2; j_gene: TRBJ2-1; CDR3aa: CATHSSGGPSKQFF; CDR3nt: TGTGCCACCCACTCGAGCGGGGGGCCTTCTAAGCAGTTCTTC
abundance: few; v_gene: TRBV28; d_gene: NA; j_gene: TRBJ1-4; CDR3aa: CASSSGDRYEKLFF; CDR3nt: TGTGCCAGCAGTTCCGGCGATCGGTATGAAAAACTGTTTTTT
abundance: few; v_gene: TRBV6-1; d_gene: NA; j_gene: TRBJ1-2; CDR3aa: CASRPSWGGYTF; CDR3nt: TGTGCCAGCAGACCCTCATGGGGTGGCTACACCTTC
abundance: many; v_gene: TRBV28; d_gene: TRBD1; j_gene: TRBJ1-1; CDR3aa: CASSPRQGARRWDTEAFF; CDR3nt: TGTGCCAGCAGTCCCCGACAGGGGGCGCGTAGGTGGGACACTGAAGCTTTCTTT
abundance: many; v_gene: TRBV28; d_gene: NA; j_gene: TRBJ1-3; CDR3aa: CASNQGHSGNTIYF; CDR3nt: TGTGCCAGCAACCAGGGACACTCTGGAAACACCATATATTTT
abundance: NA; v_gene: TRBV11-2; d_gene: NA; j_gene: TRBJ1-4; CDR3aa: CASRKGLSNEKLFF; CDR3nt: TGTGCCAGCCGCAAGGGACTGAGTAATGAAAAACTGTTTTTT
abundance: NA; v_gene: TRBV28; d_gene: NA; j_gene: TRBJ1-2; CDR3aa: CASSGSAGYGYTF; CDR3nt: TGTGCCAGCAGCGGCAGCGCGGGCTATGGCTACACCTTC
abundance: few; v_gene: TRBV9; d_gene: NA; j_gene: TRBJ1-2; CDR3aa: CASSPPDSEINNLYGYTF; CDR3nt: TGTGCCAGCAGCCCTCCGGATAGTGAAATTAATAACCTCTATGGCTACACCTTC
abundance: many; v_gene: TRBV7-9; d_gene: TRBD1; j_gene: TRBJ1-5; CDR3aa: CASSRDSSNQPQHF; CDR3nt: TGTGCCAGCAGCCGGGACAGTTCGAATCAGCCCCAGCATTTT
abundance: NA; v_gene: TRBV2; d_gene: NA; j_gene: TRBJ2-7; CDR3aa: CASREERGTSFYEQYF; CDR3nt: TGTGCCAGCAGAGAGGAACGCGGGACATCTTTCTACGAGCAGTACTTC
abundance: once; v_gene: TRBV2; d_gene: NA; j_gene: TRBJ2-1; CDR3aa: CARSRDSYNEQFF; CDR3nt: TGTGCCAGATCCCGGGACTCTTACAATGAGCAGTTCTTC
abundance: NA; v_gene: TRBV7-8; d_gene: TRBD1; j_gene: TRBJ2-4; CDR3aa: CASSAWTGSAKNIQYF; CDR3nt: TGTGCCAGCAGCGCCTGGACAGGGTCTGCCAAAAACATTCAGTACTTC
abundance: NA; v_gene: TRBV28; d_gene: TRBD1; j_gene: TRBJ2-2; CDR3aa: CASNSFIVDRGSTGELFF; CDR3nt: TGTGCCAGCAATAGTTTTATCGTGGACAGGGGCAGCACCGGGGAGCTGTTTTTT
abundance: many; v_gene: TRBV20-1; d_gene: NA; j_gene: TRBJ2-7; CDR3aa: CSARDLGRTFTYEQYF; CDR3nt: TGCAGTGCTAGAGATCTGGGCAGAACGTTTACCTACGAGCAGTACTTC
abundance: NA; v_gene: TRBV13; d_gene: TRBD1; j_gene: TRBJ2-7; CDR3aa: CASSLQGVRTDEQYF; CDR3nt: TGTGCCAGCAGCTTACAGGGGGTCAGAACAGACGAGCAGTACTTC
abundance: many; v_gene: TRBV20-1; d_gene: TRBD1; j_gene: TRBJ2-7; CDR3aa: CSATDRGFYEQYF; CDR3nt: TGCAGTGCTACCGACAGGGGGTTCTACGAGCAGTACTTC
abundance: NA; v_gene: TRBV7-9; d_gene: TRBD2; j_gene: TRBJ2-3; CDR3aa: CASSHGGIWRGGTDTQYF; CDR3nt: TGTGCCAGCAGCCATGGTGGGATTTGGCGGGGGGGAACAGATACGCAGTATTTT
abundance: few; v_gene: TRBV10-3; d_gene: TRBD1; j_gene: TRBJ1-6; CDR3aa: CAISEFDRASYNSPLHF; CDR3nt: TGTGCCATCAGTGAGTTCGACAGGGCATCCTATAATTCACCCCTCCACTTT
abundance: few; v_gene: TRBV20-1; d_gene: NA; j_gene: TRBJ1-5; CDR3aa: CSARPTGDRMLGPQHF; CDR3nt: TGCAGTGCTAGACCCACGGGAGACAGAATGCTGGGGCCCCAGCATTTT
abundance: many; v_gene: TRBV7-9; d_gene: NA; j_gene: TRBJ1-1; CDR3aa: CASTAVMGAREAFF; CDR3nt: TGTGCCAGCACCGCAGTAATGGGGGCCCGTGAAGCTTTCTTT
abundance: few; v_gene: TRBV20-1; d_gene: TRBD2; j_gene: TRBJ2-3; CDR3aa: CSAYPGTSGSNTQYF; CDR3nt: TGCAGTGCTTATCCCGGGACTAGCGGGTCAAATACGCAGTATTTT
abundance: many; v_gene: TRBV12-5; d_gene: NA; j_gene: TRBJ2-2; CDR3aa: CASGLVLVKMVTTGELFF; CDR3nt: TGTGCTAGTGGTTTGGTTCTAGTTAAAATGGTTACCACCGGGGAGCTGTTTTTT
abundance: few; v_gene: TRBV6-1; d_gene: NA; j_gene: TRBJ1-4; CDR3aa: CASGPRAEGNEKLFF; CDR3nt: TGTGCCAGTGGCCCCCGAGCTGAAGGAAATGAAAAACTGTTTTTT
abundance: many; v_gene: TRBV7-2; d_gene: NA; j_gene: TRBJ1-2; CDR3aa: CASSRGTHTNYGYTF; CDR3nt: TGTGCCAGCAGCCGCGGGACACACACTAACTATGGCTACACCTTC
abundance: few; v_gene: TRBV5-8; d_gene: NA; j_gene: TRBJ2-2; CDR3aa: CASSFLGPDTGELFF; CDR3nt: TGTGCCAGCAGCTTTTTGGGGCCTGACACCGGGGAGCTGTTTTTT
abundance: NA; v_gene: TRBV5-4; d_gene: TRBD1; j_gene: TRBJ1-4; CDR3aa: CASSPDRNNEKLFF; CDR3nt: TGTGCCAGCAGCCCGGACAGGAATAATGAAAAACTGTTTTTT
abundance: many; v_gene: TRBV11-1; d_gene: NA; j_gene: TRBJ2-1; CDR3aa: CASSLKFRGRDEQFF; CDR3nt: TGTGCCAGCAGCTTAAAGTTTCGGGGAAGGGATGAGCAGTTCTTC
abundance: many; v_gene: TRBV9; d_gene: TRBD2; j_gene: TRBJ2-1; CDR3aa: CASSVEGTSFGEQFF; CDR3nt: TGTGCCAGCAGCGTAGAGGGGACTAGCTTTGGTGAGCAGTTCTTC
abundance: many; v_gene: TRBV2; d_gene: NA; j_gene: TRBJ1-2; CDR3aa: CASTLEAAYGYTF; CDR3nt: TGTGCCAGCACCCTTGAAGCCGCATATGGCTACACCTTC
abundance: NA; v_gene: TRBV18; d_gene: NA; j_gene: TRBJ1-1; CDR3aa: CASSSGRSMNTEAFF; CDR3nt: TGTGCCAGCTCATCGGGACGGTCAATGAACACTGAAGCTTTCTTT
abundance: many; v_gene: TRBV6-1; d_gene: NA; j_gene: TRBJ1-5; CDR3aa: CASSGRPQARSNQPQHF; CDR3nt: TGTGCCAGCAGTGGCAGGCCCCAGGCAAGAAGCAATCAGCCCCAGCATTTT
abundance: many; v_gene: TRBV6-5; d_gene: NA; j_gene: TRBJ1-2; CDR3aa: CASSLESNYGYTF; CDR3nt: TGTGCCAGCAGTCTCGAGTCTAACTATGGCTACACCTTC
abundance: many; v_gene: TRBV2; d_gene: NA; j_gene: TRBJ2-5; CDR3aa: CASSEGIRGETQYF; CDR3nt: TGTGCCAGCAGTGAAGGTATCCGAGGGGAGACCCAGTACTTC
abundance: NA; v_gene: TRBV4-1; d_gene: TRBD1; j_gene: TRBJ2-3; CDR3aa: CASSQGSTGADTQYF; CDR3nt: TGCGCCAGCAGCCAAGGGTCGACAGGGGCAGATACGCAGTATTTT
abundance: few; v_gene: TRBV20-1; d_gene: NA; j_gene: TRBJ2-1; CDR3aa: CSAGGWRNEQFF; CDR3nt: TGCAGTGCTGGGGGGTGGAGAAATGAGCAGTTCTTC
abundance: few; v_gene: TRBV7-9; d_gene: TRBD1; j_gene: TRBJ1-2; CDR3aa: CASSLARDRHYGYTF; CDR3nt: TGTGCCAGCAGCTTAGCCAGGGACAGACACTATGGCTACACCTTC
abundance: many; v_gene: TRBV6-1; d_gene: TRBD1; j_gene: TRBJ2-4; CDR3aa: CASSDHRGPKNIQYF; CDR3nt: TGTGCCAGCAGTGACCACAGGGGGCCAAAAAACATTCAGTACTTC
abundance: few; v_gene: TRBV20-1; d_gene: NA; j_gene: TRBJ2-5; CDR3aa: CSARDTGTETQYF; CDR3nt: TGCAGTGCTAGAGATACAGGGACAGAGACCCAGTACTTC
abundance: few; v_gene: TRBV6-2/TRBV6-3; d_gene: NA; j_gene: TRBJ1-5; CDR3aa: CASSYMGVLPRPQHF; CDR3nt: TGTGCCAGCAGTTACATGGGGGTTCTTCCAAGGCCCCAGCATTTT
abundance: few; v_gene: TRBV7-3; d_gene: NA; j_gene: TRBJ2-2; CDR3aa: CASSSGTTRNNTGELFF; CDR3nt: TGTGCCAGCAGCTCAGGGACAACCCGAAATAACACCGGGGAGCTGTTTTTT
abundance: few; v_gene: TRBV9; d_gene: NA; j_gene: TRBJ2-3; CDR3aa: CASSFRQATDTQYF; CDR3nt: TGTGCCAGCAGCTTCCGACAGGCCACAGATACGCAGTATTTT